This T cell receptor beta chain was obtained from a study of blood T cells in healthy people across ages. About the research overall: About one barcoded beta molecule was captured per two T cells (by template switching).

Broader study findings: Diversity of TCR beta correlated strongly with naive T cell percentage.

CDR3 length equals 15 residues. Trimming took off 1 base at V and 3 bases at J, with 10 bases between the two ends. Germline-derived CDR1 and CDR2 are SGDLS and YYNGEE. The sample, 7.5 to 10 milliliters of peripheral blood, was drawn from each donor. This clonotype has ten or more counts. Its target is unknown. With a J-beta primer mix and a sample-barcoded 5' primer, a second PCR ran 7 to 11 cycles. A template-switch adaptor containing 12 random nucleotides labeled each cDNA molecule. TCRdb independently ran MiXCR on the 5' RACE reads; one entry per CDR3 protein. In the table there are roughly 680,000 distinct CDR3 sequences, around 21% of which are singletons.

The gene calls are TRBV9 and TRBJ1-4; D remains unclear. The receptor's source is a man in his 70s in good health. Sequenced: blood. The CDR3, as DNA: TGTGCCAGCAGCGTATCCACTCTAGCTAATGAAAAACTGTTTTTT. Protein sequence: CASSVSTLANEKLFF.